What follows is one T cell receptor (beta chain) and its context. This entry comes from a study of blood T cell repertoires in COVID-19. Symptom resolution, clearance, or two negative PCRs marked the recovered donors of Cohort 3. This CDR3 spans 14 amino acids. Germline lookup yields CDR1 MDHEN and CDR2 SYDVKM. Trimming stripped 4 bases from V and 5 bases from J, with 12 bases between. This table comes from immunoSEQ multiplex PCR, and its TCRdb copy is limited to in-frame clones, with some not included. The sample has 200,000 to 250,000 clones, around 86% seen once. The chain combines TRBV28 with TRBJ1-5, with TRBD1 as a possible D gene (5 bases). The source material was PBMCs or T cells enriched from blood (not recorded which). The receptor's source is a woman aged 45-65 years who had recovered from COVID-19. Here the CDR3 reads CASSSPGNHQPQHF. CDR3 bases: TGTGCCAGCAGTTCCCCAGGGAATCATCAGCCCCAGCATTTT.